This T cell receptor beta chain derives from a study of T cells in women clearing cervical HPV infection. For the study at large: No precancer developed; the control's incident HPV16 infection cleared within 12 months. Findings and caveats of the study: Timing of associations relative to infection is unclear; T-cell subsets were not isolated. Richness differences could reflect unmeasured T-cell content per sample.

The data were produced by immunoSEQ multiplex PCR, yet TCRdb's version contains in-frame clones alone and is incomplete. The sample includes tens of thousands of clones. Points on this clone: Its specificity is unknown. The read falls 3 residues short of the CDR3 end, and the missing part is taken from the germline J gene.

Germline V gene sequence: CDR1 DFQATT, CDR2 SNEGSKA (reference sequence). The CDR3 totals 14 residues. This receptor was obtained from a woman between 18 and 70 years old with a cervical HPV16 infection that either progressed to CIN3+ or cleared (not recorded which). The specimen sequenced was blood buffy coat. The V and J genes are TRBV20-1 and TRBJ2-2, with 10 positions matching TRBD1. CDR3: CSASRTGGDEKLFF. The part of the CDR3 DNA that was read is TGCAGTGCATCAAGGACAGGGGGGGATGAAAAG.